This TCR beta chain is from a study of blood T cell repertoires in COVID-19. Study context: The origin of the acute and convalescent COVID-19 samples was the United States, Italy and Spain. PBMCs, B-cell-depleted T cells, or T cells were the source of the cDNA or gDNA that made up the material.

Clones were sequenced by immunoSEQ multiplex PCR, and TCRdb holds only the in-frame ones, with some missing. The sample shows about 140,000 clones, 65% to 90% of them seen only once. Trimming left V 1 base short and J 7 bases short, with 13 bases between. This CDR3 contains 14 residues. From germline, CDR1 is SGHAT and CDR2 FQNNGV. Sequenced material: peripheral blood. This sequence was found in a man between 50 and 59 years old with acute or convalescent COVID-19. The V and J genes are TRBV11-2 and TRBJ1-1, with TRBD1 as a possible D gene (6 bases). CDR3 DNA: TGTGCCAGCAGCTTAGGCGACAGGTTGAGTGAAGCTTTCTTT. It specifies CASSLGDRLSEAFF.